These 22 T cell receptor beta chains were all obtained from the same sample, sequenced in a study of T cell responses to AZD1222 COVID-19 vaccine (dated by TCRdb to about 2021). Libraries were constructed by the immunoSEQ multiplex PCR assay. TCRdb obtained this table from immuneACCESS and retained in-frame rearrangements with V and J assigned. These tables miss some clones; where compared with another copy, unresolved V genes account for less than half of the shortfall, and the remainder is unexplained. Recorded for this sample are 95,000 to 150,000 clones; roughly 90% of them occurred a single time. Approximately 8% of the sample comes from the top ten. What this sample's time point label stands for: about 28 days (+/-7) after the second vaccine dose. Sample: peripheral blood, taken 28 days after the second AZD1222 dose. These receptors were obtained from an adult who received the AZD1222 COVID-19 vaccine.

V and J are TRBV11-2 and TRBJ2-7; maybe TRBD1 (6 bases). CDR3 length: 13 amino acids. Germline V gene data show CDR1 as SGHAT and CDR2 as FQNNGV. With 7 bases removed from V and 2 bases from J, the gap between germline ends came to 12 bases. CDR3 nucleotides: TGTGCCAGCAAGGACAGAGTGGCCTACGAGCAGTACTTC. Its translation: CASKDRVAYEQYF.

The chain employs TRBV7-8 and TRBJ1-5; D call uncertain. The germline gives CDR1 SGHVS, CDR2 FQNEAQ. V lost 2 bases and J 2 bases, leaving 7 bases between the germline ends. This CDR3 region has 14 residues. In nucleotides, the CDR3 is TGTGCCAGCAGCTTACTCCAGGGCAATCAGCCCCAGCATTTT. Amino acid sequence: CASSLLQGNQPQHF.

The rearrangement joins TRBV28 to TRBJ1-5; a weak D match, TRBD1 (5 bases). V was trimmed by 6 bases and J by 3 bases, leaving 18 bases between them. Germline V gene lookup returns CDR1 MDHEN and CDR2 SYDVKM. The CDR3 spans 16 residues. The CDR3 loop reads CASRGGGVSVNQPQHF. The CDR3 DNA is TGTGCCAGCAGGGGGGGAGGGGTGAGTGTCAATCAGCCCCAGCATTTT.

The CDR3 sequence: CASSGLEPQHF. In DNA form, the CDR3 reads TGTGCCAGTAGCGGTTTGGAGCCCCAGCATTTT. The rearrangement links TRBV19 to TRBJ1-5; D is uncertain. Germline V CDR1 and CDR2: LNHDA, SQIVND (reference sequence). Trimming cost V 6 bases and J 8 bases, with 8 bases left between them. This CDR3 contains 11 residues.

The V call is TRBV10-3, the J call TRBJ2-1; 7 nucleotides match TRBD1. Per germline, CDR1 ENHRY and CDR2 SYGVKD. The CDR3 consists of 15 residues. Trimming at V came to 0 bases and at J to 4 bases, leaving 3 bases not matched to a gene. CDR3 sequence: CAISESRDRYNEQFF. CDR3 nucleotides: TGTGCCATCAGTGAGTCCCGGGACAGATACAATGAGCAGTTCTTC.

The chain joins TRBV5-1 to TRBJ2-7, with 7 bases matching TRBD1. Germline values: CDR1 SGHRS, CDR2 YFSETQ. The CDR3 is 14 amino acids. V shed 4 bases, J shed 4 bases, and the junction held 8 bases outside the gene matches. CDR3 coding DNA: TGCGCCAGCAGCACGGACAGGATTTTATACGAGCAGTACTTC. Residues: CASSTDRILYEQYF. Combining the CDR3 with reference TRBV5-1 and TRBJ2-7 gives the whole variable domain KAGVTQTPRYLIKTRGQQVTLSCSPISGHRSVSWYQQTPGQGLQFLFEYFSETQRNKGNFPGRFSGRQFSNSRSEMNVSTLELGDSALYLCASSTDRILYEQYFGPGTRLTVT.

This clone was detected a few times. The V gene is TRBV2, the J gene TRBJ2-7; a possible D gene is TRBD1 (5 bases). The CDR3 consists of 12 residues. Deletions cut 11 bases from V and 3 bases from J, with 14 bases between. Germline CDR1 and CDR2: SNHLY and FYNNEI. The CDR3 sequence is CAGARALYEQYF. CDR3 nucleotide sequence: TGTGCCGGGGCCCGGGCCCTCTACGAGCAGTACTTC.

The gene calls are TRBV5-1 and TRBJ2-2; D may correspond to TRBD1 or TRBD2 (5 bases each). The V and J ends lost 4 bases and 6 bases respectively, with 16 bases between them. Germline V gene sequence: CDR1 SGHRS, CDR2 YFSETQ. The CDR3 is 15 amino acids. The CDR3 region has the DNA TGCGCCAGCAGCGGGACGGGTGCGCTGGCCGGGGAGCTGTTTTTT. This codes for CASSGTGALAGELFF.

The chain recombines TRBV10-3 with TRBJ2-7, with D possibly TRBD1 on 5 matching bases. This CDR3 has 13 residues. Germline CDR1 and CDR2: ENHRY and SYGVKD. Trimming removed 8 bases at V and 0 bases at J, with 11 bases between. CDR3 nucleotide sequence: TGTGCCATCCCAGGGCCCAACTCCTACGAGCAGTACTTC. Amino acid sequence: CAIPGPNSYEQYF.

The CDR3 DNA sequence: TGTGCCAGCAGCCAAGATCGGCCTACGAACACCGGGGAGCTGTTTTTT. Its translation: CASSQDRPTNTGELFF. The V call is TRBV4-2, the J call TRBJ2-2, with D hard to call. The CDR3 is 16 residues long. V lost 0 bases and J 0 bases, leaving 8 bases between the germline ends. Germline V gene sequence: CDR1 LGHNA, CDR2 YNFKEQ.

The chain joins TRBV4-1 to TRBJ1-4; D uncertain. V was clipped by 1 base and J by 0 bases, with 12 bases between them. This CDR3 spans 17 amino acids. CDR1 and CDR2 from the germline V gene are MGHRA and YSYEKL. CDR3 nucleotides: TGCGCCAGCAGCCAAGCCGAGGCGCCCGCAACTAATGAAAAACTGTTTTTT. The encoded protein is CASSQAEAPATNEKLFF.

The rearrangement joins TRBV7-9 to TRBJ1-2; D is uncertain. Germline lookup yields CDR1 SEHNR and CDR2 FQNEAQ (reference sequence). V was trimmed by 3 bases and J by 0 bases, leaving 5 bases between them. The CDR3 length is 13 residues. The CDR3 spells CASSFAANYGYTF. Written as DNA, the CDR3 is TGTGCCAGCAGCTTCGCGGCTAACTATGGCTACACCTTC.

V usage is TRBV15 and J usage is TRBJ1-5; the match to TRBD1 covers 7 bases. V was clipped by 6 bases and J by 5 bases; unmatched bases: 4. This CDR3 spans 13 amino acids. Germline lookup yields CDR1 LNHNV and CDR2 YYDKDF (reference sequence). CDR3: CATRGQPDQPQHF. CDR3 in DNA: TGTGCCACCAGGGGACAGCCCGATCAGCCCCAGCATTTT.

The J gene is TRBJ2-7, the V gene TRBV27; D possibly uses TRBD1 or TRBD2 (5 bases each). The CDR3 loop spans 14 amino acids. V was shortened by 2 bases and J by 3 bases, with 11 bases between the two germline ends. Germline values: CDR1 MNHEY, CDR2 SMNVEV (reference sequence). Here the CDR3 reads CASSLGSGHYEQYF. CDR3 DNA: TGTGCCAGCAGTTTAGGCAGCGGACACTACGAGCAGTACTTC.

The J gene is TRBJ2-7, the V gene TRBV2, with D perhaps matching TRBD1 (6 bases). The germline gives CDR1 SNHLY, CDR2 FYNNEI. The V end lost 6 bases, the J end lost 6 bases, and 9 bases lay between the germline ends. The CDR3 runs 11 residues. CDR3 region: CASRGAGEQYF. The CDR3, as DNA: TGTGCCAGCAGGGGGGCTGGCGAGCAGTACTTC.

The V and J genes are TRBV28 and TRBJ1-2, with D unresolved. Germline assignment: CDR1 MDHEN and CDR2 SYDVKM. V dropped 3 bases and J dropped 2 bases, with 7 bases sitting between them. This CDR3 spans 13 amino acids. This CDR3 reads CASSFVPNYGYTF. Written as DNA, the CDR3 is TGTGCCAGCAGTTTCGTCCCCAACTATGGCTACACCTTC.

DNA of the CDR3: TGTGCCAGCAGCCGTACAGGGGTGCTCCGCTATGGCTACACCTTC. This encodes CASSRTGVLRYGYTF. V is TRBV5-4 and J is TRBJ1-2, with 7 bases fitting TRBD1. This CDR3 has 15 residues. Germline lookup yields CDR1 SGHNT and CDR2 YYREEE (reference sequence). V gave up 4 bases and J gave up 4 bases; unmatched junction bases: 10.

The chain has TRBV5-4 and TRBJ2-3, with D tentatively TRBD2 (5 bases). Germline V gene data show CDR1 as SGHNT and CDR2 as YYREEE (reference sequence). The CDR3 extends over 16 amino acids. Trimming left V 2 bases short and J 0 bases short, with 13 bases between. The CDR3 bases are TGTGCCAGCAGCTTTGCAAGCGGCTCTAGCACAGATACGCAGTATTTT. It is translated as CASSFASGSSTDTQYF.

The rearrangement uses TRBV27 and TRBJ1-2; D is uncertain. CDR3 size: 15 residues. Germline CDR1 MNHEY, CDR2 SMNVEV (reference sequence). V was clipped by 1 base and J by 4 bases, with 13 bases between them. The DNA of the CDR3 is TGTGCCAGCAGTTTATTTGGTGGGCTTTCCTATGGCTACACCTTC. Amino acids: CASSLFGGLSYGYTF.

This rearrangement joins TRBV6-5 to TRBJ2-7, with unresolved D. Looked up from germline, CDR1 is MNHEY and CDR2 is SVGAGI. CDR3 length: 15 amino acids. V dropped 7 bases and J dropped 1 base, with 17 bases sitting between them. CDR3 in DNA: TGTGCCAGCACCTATATGCCGCAGCTTTCCTACGAGCAGTACTTC. As protein: CASTYMPQLSYEQYF.

The genes are TRBV24-1 and TRBJ2-5; TRBD1 aligns across 10 bases. Unmatched junction bases numbered 10, after V lost 2 bases and J lost 5 bases. Germline assignment: CDR1 KGHDR and CDR2 SFDVKD. The CDR3 runs to 17 residues. The CDR3 DNA reads TGTGCCACCAGTGATTACCGGGACAGGGGTAGTACGGAGACCCAGTACTTC. Protein product: CATSDYRDRGSTETQYF.

The gene calls are TRBV19 and TRBJ1-1; 9 bases are a match to TRBD1. The germline gives CDR1 LNHDA, CDR2 SQIVND (reference sequence). V shed 6 bases, J shed 3 bases, and the junction held 11 bases outside the gene matches. This CDR3 has 16 residues. The CDR3 protein is CASSPQTGGRYTEAFF. The CDR3 DNA is TGTGCCAGTAGCCCCCAGACAGGGGGGCGGTACACTGAAGCTTTCTTT. Looking up the rest from reference TRBV19 and TRBJ1-1 gives the full variable domain: DGGITQSPKYLFRKEGQNVTLSCEQNLNHDAMYWYRQDPGQGLRLIYYSQIVNDFQKGDIAEGYSVSREKKESFPLTVTSAQKNPTAFYLCASSPQTGGRYTEAFFGQGTRLTVV.